The 15 T cell receptor beta chains presented below share a single source sample, sequenced in a study of cytotoxic CD8 clonotypes in ibrutinib-treated CLL. The assay was immunoSEQ multiplex PCR, and TCRdb's table has in-frame clones only and misses some. The sample lists approximately 190,000 clones, more than 65% occurring once. The input for sequencing was PBMCs, taken after 12 months of ibrutinib treatment. All receptors come from a human donor with chronic lymphocytic leukemia.

This sequence joins TRBV6-5 and TRBJ1-6, with no clear D. Germline CDR1 MNHEY, CDR2 SVGAGI. There are 14 residues in the CDR3. V was clipped by 6 bases and J by 5 bases, with 11 bases between them. The CDR3 sequence: CASRTDNNNSPLHF. CDR3 nucleotide sequence: TGTGCCAGCAGAACCGACAATAATAATTCACCCCTCCACTTT.

The chain is built from TRBV15 and TRBJ2-7, with TRBD2 matching over 11 bases. The CDR3 is made up of 16 amino acids. J was trimmed by 7 bases and V by 2 bases; bases with no gene match: 10. CDR1 and CDR2 from the germline V gene are LNHNV and YYDKDF (reference sequence). CDR3 nucleotides: TGTGCCACCAGCAGATCGACTAGCGGGGCCTTCCGAGAGCAGTACTTC. It encodes CATSRSTSGAFREQYF.

Ten or more counts support this clone. The rearrangement joins TRBV4-1 to TRBJ2-5; 8 nucleotides line up with TRBD1. CDR1 and CDR2 (germline): MGHRA, YSYEKL. This CDR3 comprises 16 residues. V shed 0 bases, J shed 5 bases, and the junction held 8 bases outside the gene matches. CDR3 amino acids: CASSQDGTGGYETQYF. In DNA, the CDR3 is TGCGCCAGCAGCCAAGATGGCACAGGGGGATATGAGACCCAGTACTTC.

The CDR3 sequence is CSVDGRERKDSITYGYTF. The DNA for the CDR3 is TGCAGCGTTGATGGCAGGGAGAGAAAAGACTCCATTACGTATGGCTACACCTTC. This chain links TRBV29-1 with TRBJ1-2, with a tentative D call TRBD1 (5 bases). The germline CDR1 and CDR2 sequences are SQVTM and ANQGSEA. The CDR3 has 18 residues. Trimming removed 3 bases from V and 5 bases from J, with 28 bases in between.

The V call is TRBV4-3, the J call TRBJ2-7, with D possibly matching TRBD1 (6 bases). Deletions cut 4 bases from V and 0 bases from J, with 16 bases between. Germline V gene lookup returns CDR1 LGHNA and CDR2 YSLEER. This CDR3 spans 16 amino acids. The CDR3 sequence: CASSPVGATGSYEQYF. For the CDR3, the DNA is TGCGCCAGCAGCCCCGTCGGGGCGACAGGCTCCTACGAGCAGTACTTC.

This clone was counted a few times. The V gene is TRBV7-9, the J gene TRBJ2-7, with 8 bases that match TRBD1. This CDR3 is 13 amino acids long. The junction had 1 base not matched to a gene; V was cut back by 3 bases and J by 3 bases. The germline V gene encodes CDR1 SEHNR and CDR2 FQNEAQ (reference sequence). DNA of the CDR3: TGTGCCAGCAGCTTGGGACAGGTCTACGAGCAGTACTTC. Encoded protein: CASSLGQVYEQYF.

This chain links TRBV18 with TRBJ2-5, with D perhaps matching TRBD1 (6 bases). Trimming shortened V by 6 bases and J by 1 base, and 9 bases separated the two germline ends. CDR3 size: 13 residues. Germline V gene data show CDR1 as KGHSH and CDR2 as LQKENI. The CDR3 region has the DNA TGTGCCAGCTCGGACAGTCTCCAAGAGACCCAGTACTTC. It yields the protein CASSDSLQETQYF. The full variable domain, completed using reference TRBV18 and TRBJ2-5, is NAGVMQNPRHLVRRRGQEARLRCSPMKGHSHVYWYRQLPEEGLKFMVYLQKENIIDESGMPKERFSAEFPKEGPSILRIQQVVRGDSAAYFCASSDSLQETQYFGPGTRLLVL.

For this clone: Within the sample, other DNA sequences also encode this same CDR3. V gene TRBV28 combines with J gene TRBJ1-4; no definite D call. V was shortened by 4 bases and J by 8 bases, with 8 bases between the two germline ends. This CDR3 comprises 12 residues. Germline CDR1 MDHEN, CDR2 SYDVKM. This CDR3 reads CASSSRSEKLFF. CDR3 bases: TGTGCCAGCAGTTCCCGTAGCGAAAAACTGTTTTTT. The whole variable domain, filled in from reference TRBV28 and TRBJ1-4, reads DVKVTQSSRYLVKRTGEKVFLECVQDMDHENMFWYRQDPGLGLRLIYFSYDVKMKEKGDIPEGYSVSREKKERFSLILESASTNQTSMYLCASSSRSEKLFFGSGTQLSVL.

This chain connects TRBV7-9 to TRBJ2-1; D uncertain. Germline V CDR1 and CDR2: SEHNR, FQNEAQ (reference sequence). CDR3 length: 16 amino acids. V was clipped by 5 bases and J by 0 bases, with 14 bases between them. The CDR3 coding sequence is TGTGCCAGCAGCCCACGGTGGCAGACCTCCTACAATGAGCAGTTCTTC. Its protein product is CASSPRWQTSYNEQFF.

This clone showed up just a few times. The chain employs TRBV4-2 and TRBJ1-1; a weak D match, TRBD1 (6 bases). Trimming cost V 4 bases and J 4 bases, with 16 bases left between them. Germline V CDR1 and CDR2: LGHNA, YNFKEQ. CDR3 length: 15 residues. The CDR3 reads CASSPSDSPGTEAFF. The CDR3 coding sequence is TGTGCCAGCAGCCCCTCGGACAGTCCGGGCACTGAAGCTTTCTTT.

This chain joins TRBV29-1 and TRBJ2-6; perhaps TRBD1 as D (6 bases). The CDR3 consists of 14 residues. Germline V gene data show CDR1 as SQVTM and CDR2 as ANQGSEA. V was shortened by 6 bases and J by 4 bases, with 13 bases between the two germline ends. The CDR3 nucleotides read TGCAGCGTGGAACAGGGCGAGGGGGCCAACGTCCTGACTTTC. It specifies CSVEQGEGANVLTF.

The chain has TRBV9 and TRBJ2-2; D possibly corresponds to TRBD2 (6 bases). Germline CDR1 is SGDLS and CDR2 is YYNGEE. V was pared by 0 bases and J by 0 bases, with 9 bases between. The CDR3 covers 16 residues. The CDR3 is CASSVGAGTNTGELFF. CDR3 sequence (DNA): TGTGCCAGCAGCGTAGGGGCGGGAACGAACACCGGGGAGCTGTTTTTT.

CDR3 sequence: CASSLRGEGYTF. CDR3 DNA: TGCGCCAGCAGCTTGAGAGGGGAGGGCTACACCTTC. The rearrangement uses TRBV5-1 and TRBJ1-2, with D tentatively TRBD1 (5 bases). Germline V gene data show CDR1 as SGHRS and CDR2 as YFSETQ. Trimming took 1 base from V and 8 from J, leaving 9 bases between them. The length of the CDR3 is 12 residues.

The rearrangement links TRBV7-3 to TRBJ1-5, with D unresolved. With 2 bases removed from V and 11 bases from J, the gap between germline ends came to 16 bases. Germline V gene sequence: CDR1 SGHTA, CDR2 FQGTGA. The CDR3 has 14 amino acids. DNA for the CDR3: TGTGCCAGCAGCTTAGGTCTGGGAGTGTCGGCCCAGCATTTT. Translation gives CASSLGLGVSAQHF.

The chain couples TRBV6-5 to TRBJ1-2; 8 bases are shared with TRBD1. The V segment lost 6 bases and the J segment 1 base; nucleotides outside the gene matches: 4. Per germline, CDR1 MNHEY and CDR2 SVGAGI. The CDR3 is 14 residues long. The CDR3 spells CASRDRGINYGYTF. DNA of the CDR3: TGTGCCAGCAGAGACAGGGGTATTAACTATGGCTACACCTTC.